Sequencing of this T cell receptor beta chain was carried out in a study of spatial heterogeneity in lung cancer. Study outcomes and limitations: Mutation counts in tumors were tracked by counts of expanded intratumoral alpha and beta TCRs.

Relative to its sample, this clonotype is medium-sized. Its specificity is unknown. Stated time point: sample taken at primary tumor resection. Every TCR cDNA molecule bore its own unique molecular identifier. TCRdb itself ran the 5' RACE reads through MiXCR, one entry per CDR3 protein. The sample carries under 6,000 distinct CDR3 sequences, about 8.4% recorded once. This TCR derives from a male donor with early-stage non-small cell lung cancer. The starting material was lung tumor tissue, obtained at surgery.

The CDR3 nucleotides are TGCGCCAGCAGCGTAGGACAGTTCACAGATACGCAGTATTTT. Its protein product is CASSVGQFTDTQYF. The chain links TRBV5-1 to TRBJ2-3; D may be TRBD1 (6 bases). V was pared by 4 bases and J by 2 bases, with 11 bases between. The CDR3 extends over 14 amino acids. CDR1 and CDR2 (germline): SGHRS, YFSETQ.